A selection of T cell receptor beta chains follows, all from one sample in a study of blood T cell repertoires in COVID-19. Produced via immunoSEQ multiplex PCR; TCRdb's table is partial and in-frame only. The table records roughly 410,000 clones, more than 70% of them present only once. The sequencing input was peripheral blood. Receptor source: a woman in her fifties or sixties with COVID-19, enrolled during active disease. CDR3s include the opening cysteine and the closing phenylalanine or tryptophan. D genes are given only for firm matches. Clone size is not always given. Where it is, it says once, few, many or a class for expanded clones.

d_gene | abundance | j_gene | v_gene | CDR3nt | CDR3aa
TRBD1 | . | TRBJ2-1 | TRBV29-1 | TGCAGCGGCAGGGGGCAGAACGATGAGCAGTTCTTC | CSGRGQNDEQFF
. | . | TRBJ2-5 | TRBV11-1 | TGTGCCAGCAGCTTAGATCCGAGGTCGGTAGAGACCCAGTACTTC | CASSLDPRSVETQYF
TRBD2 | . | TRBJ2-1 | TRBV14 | TGTGCCAGCAGCCAGGGTAGCGGGGGGGCGTACAATGAGCAGTTCTTC | CASSQGSGGAYNEQFF
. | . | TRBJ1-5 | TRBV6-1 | TGTGCCAGCAGTGACAGTTTAAATAGCAATCAGCCCCAGCATTTT | CASSDSLNSNQPQHF
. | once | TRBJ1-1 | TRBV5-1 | TGCGCCAGCAGCGTACCGACAGCGAACACTGAAGCTTTCTTT | CASSVPTANTEAFF
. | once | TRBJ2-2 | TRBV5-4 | TGTGCCAGCAGCTTGCGGGGTACGGGCACCGGGGAGCTGTTTTTT | CASSLRGTGTGELFF
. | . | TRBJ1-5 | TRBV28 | TGTGCCAGCAGTTTGAGGGGGGGGCAGGGTCGTCAGCCCCAGCATTTT | CASSLRGGQGRQPQHF
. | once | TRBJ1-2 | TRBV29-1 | TGCAGCGCGTATAAGAGGGACTATGGCTACACCTTC | CSAYKRDYGYTF
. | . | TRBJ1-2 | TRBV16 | TGTGCCAGCAGCCAATCCCTGAGTGGGGGGAATGGCTACACCTTC | CASSQSLSGGNGYTF
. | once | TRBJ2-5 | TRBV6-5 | TGTGCCAGCAGTTACTCGAATTCGGGTTCCGGGGAGACCCAGTACTTC | CASSYSNSGSGETQYF
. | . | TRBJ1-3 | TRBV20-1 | TGCAGTGCTAGTCCGGGGGCCCTAGCGGGTGGAAACACCATATATTTT | CSASPGALAGGNTIYF
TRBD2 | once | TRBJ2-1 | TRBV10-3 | TGTGCCATCAGTGAGTCCGGGGGGGGTGATGAGCAGTTCTTC | CAISESGGGDEQFF
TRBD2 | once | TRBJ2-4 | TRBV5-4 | TGTGCCAGCAGCCTAGGACTAGCGGGGGCAGACAAAAACATTCAGTACTTC | CASSLGLAGADKNIQYF
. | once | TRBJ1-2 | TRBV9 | TGTGCCAGCAGCGCCTACAGGAGCGTGAGTAACTATGGCTACACCTTC | CASSAYRSVSNYGYTF
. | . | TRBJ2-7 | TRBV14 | TGTGCCAGCAGCTCACTGGCGGGGGCCTTGTACTTC | CASSSLAGALYF
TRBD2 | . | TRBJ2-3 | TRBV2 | TGTGCCAGAGCGACTAGCGGGATCTCAGATACGCAGTATTTT | CARATSGISDTQYF
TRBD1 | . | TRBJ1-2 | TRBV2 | TGTGCCAGCAGTGAACCGGGACAGGGGGCGAGGTATGGCTACACCTTC | CASSEPGQGARYGYTF
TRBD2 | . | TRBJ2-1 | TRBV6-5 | TGTGCCAGCAACCCGGGACTACTCTACAATGAGCAGTTCTTC | CASNPGLLYNEQFF
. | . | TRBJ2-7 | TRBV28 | TGTGCCAGCAGTTTCAGGGTCACCTACGAGCAGTACTTC | CASSFRVTYEQYF
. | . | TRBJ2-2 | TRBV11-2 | TGTGCCAGCAGCTATGACAGGACACTATCCGGGGAGCTGTTTTTT | CASSYDRTLSGELFF
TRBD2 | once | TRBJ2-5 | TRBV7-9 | TGTGCCAGCAGCTTGGGAGCGGGGCTCCAAGAGACCCAGTACTTC | CASSLGAGLQETQYF
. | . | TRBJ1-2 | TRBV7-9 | TGTGCCAGCAGCCCCCGGACTACCTATGGCTACACCTTC | CASSPRTTYGYTF
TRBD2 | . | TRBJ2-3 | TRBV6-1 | TGTGCCAGCAGTGACCCGTGGAGCGGGGAGCTCACAGATACGCAGTATTTT | CASSDPWSGELTDTQYF
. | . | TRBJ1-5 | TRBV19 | TGTGCCAGTAGTATGCAGGGAGGTGAGCCCCAGCATTTT | CASSMQGGEPQHF
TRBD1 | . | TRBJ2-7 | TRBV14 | TGTGCCAGCAGCCGACGCGAGGACAGGGCCTACGAGCAGTACTTC | CASSRREDRAYEQYF
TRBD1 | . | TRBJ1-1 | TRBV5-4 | TGTGCCAGCAGCTTGGCCTCGAGGGGACAGCGATTAAACACTGAAGCTTTCTTT | CASSLASRGQRLNTEAFF
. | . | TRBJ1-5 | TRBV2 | TGTGCCAGCAGTACCCGGACGGGAAGCAATCAGCCCCAGCATTTT | CASSTRTGSNQPQHF
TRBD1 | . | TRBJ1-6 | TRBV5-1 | TGCGCCAGCAGCTTGGGTGGGGACAGTAATTCACCCCTCCACTTT | CASSLGGDSNSPLHF
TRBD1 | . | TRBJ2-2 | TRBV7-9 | TGTGCCAGCAGCCCAGTATCGGGACAGGGGTCCGGGGAGCTGTTTTTT | CASSPVSGQGSGELFF
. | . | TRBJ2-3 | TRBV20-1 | TGCAGTGCCTCTAGCAACACGCAGTATTTT | CSASSNTQYF
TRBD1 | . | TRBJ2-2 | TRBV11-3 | TGTGCCAGCAGCTTGGGACAGGGGGTCCGGACCGGGGAGCTGTTTTTT | CASSLGQGVRTGELFF
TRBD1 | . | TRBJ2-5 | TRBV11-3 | TGTGCCAGCAGCGCTCGACAGGGAACGGGCGGCGAGACCCAGTACTTC | CASSARQGTGGETQYF